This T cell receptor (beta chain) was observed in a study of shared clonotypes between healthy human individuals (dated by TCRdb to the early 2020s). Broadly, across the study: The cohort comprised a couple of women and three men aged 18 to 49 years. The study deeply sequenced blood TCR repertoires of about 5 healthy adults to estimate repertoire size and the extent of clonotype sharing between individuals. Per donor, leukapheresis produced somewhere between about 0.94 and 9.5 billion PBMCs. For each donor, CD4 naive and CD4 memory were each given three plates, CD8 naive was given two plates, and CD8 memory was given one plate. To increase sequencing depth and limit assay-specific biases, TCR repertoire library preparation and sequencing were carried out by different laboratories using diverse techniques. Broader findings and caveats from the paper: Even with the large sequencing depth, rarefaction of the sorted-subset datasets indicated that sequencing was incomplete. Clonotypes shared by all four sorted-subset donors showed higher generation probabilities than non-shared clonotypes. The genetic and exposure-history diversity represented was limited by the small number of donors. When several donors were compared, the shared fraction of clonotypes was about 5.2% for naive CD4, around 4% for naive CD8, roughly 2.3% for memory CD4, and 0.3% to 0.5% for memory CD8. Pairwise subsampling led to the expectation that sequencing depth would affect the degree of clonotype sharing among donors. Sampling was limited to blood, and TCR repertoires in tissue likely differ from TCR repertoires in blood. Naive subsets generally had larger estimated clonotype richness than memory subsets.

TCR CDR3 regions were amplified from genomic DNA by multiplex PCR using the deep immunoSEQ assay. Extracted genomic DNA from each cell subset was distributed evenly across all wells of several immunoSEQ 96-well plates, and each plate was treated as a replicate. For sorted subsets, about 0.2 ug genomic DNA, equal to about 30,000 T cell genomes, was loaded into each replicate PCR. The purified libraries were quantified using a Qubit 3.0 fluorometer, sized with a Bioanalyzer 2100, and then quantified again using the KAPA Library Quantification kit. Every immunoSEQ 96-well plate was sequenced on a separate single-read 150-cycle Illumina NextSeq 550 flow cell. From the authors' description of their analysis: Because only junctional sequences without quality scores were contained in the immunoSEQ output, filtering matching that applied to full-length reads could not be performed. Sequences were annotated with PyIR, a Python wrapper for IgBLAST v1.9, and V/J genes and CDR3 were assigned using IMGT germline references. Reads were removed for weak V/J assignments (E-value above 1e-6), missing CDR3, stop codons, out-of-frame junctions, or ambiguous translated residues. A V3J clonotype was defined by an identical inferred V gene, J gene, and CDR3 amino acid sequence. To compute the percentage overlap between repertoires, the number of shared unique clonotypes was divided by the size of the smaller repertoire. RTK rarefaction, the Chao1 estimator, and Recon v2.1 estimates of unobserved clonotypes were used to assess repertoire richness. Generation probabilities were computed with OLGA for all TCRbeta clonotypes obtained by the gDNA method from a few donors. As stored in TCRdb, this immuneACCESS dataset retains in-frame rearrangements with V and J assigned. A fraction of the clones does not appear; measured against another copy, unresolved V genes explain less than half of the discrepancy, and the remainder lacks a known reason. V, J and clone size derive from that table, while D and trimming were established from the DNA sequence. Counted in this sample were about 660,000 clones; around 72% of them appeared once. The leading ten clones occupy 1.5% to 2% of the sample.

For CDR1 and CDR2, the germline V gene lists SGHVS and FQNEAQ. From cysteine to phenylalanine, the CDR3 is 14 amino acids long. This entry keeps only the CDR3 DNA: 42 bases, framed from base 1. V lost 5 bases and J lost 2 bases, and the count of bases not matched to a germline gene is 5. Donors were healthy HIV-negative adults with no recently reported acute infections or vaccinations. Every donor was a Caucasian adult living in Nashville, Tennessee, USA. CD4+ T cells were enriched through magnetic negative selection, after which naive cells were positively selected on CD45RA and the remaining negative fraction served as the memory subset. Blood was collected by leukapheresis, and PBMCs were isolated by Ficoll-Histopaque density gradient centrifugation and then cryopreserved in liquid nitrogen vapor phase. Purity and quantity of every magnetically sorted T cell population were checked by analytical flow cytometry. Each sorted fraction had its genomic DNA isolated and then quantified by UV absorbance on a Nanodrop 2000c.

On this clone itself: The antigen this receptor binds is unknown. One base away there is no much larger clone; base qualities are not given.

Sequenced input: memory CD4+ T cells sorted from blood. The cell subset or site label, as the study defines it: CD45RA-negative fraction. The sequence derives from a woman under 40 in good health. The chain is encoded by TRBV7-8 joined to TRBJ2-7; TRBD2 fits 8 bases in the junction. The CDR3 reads CASSRAGVPYEQYF. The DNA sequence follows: TGTGCCAGCAGCCGAGCGGGAGTCCCCTACGAGCAGTACTTC.